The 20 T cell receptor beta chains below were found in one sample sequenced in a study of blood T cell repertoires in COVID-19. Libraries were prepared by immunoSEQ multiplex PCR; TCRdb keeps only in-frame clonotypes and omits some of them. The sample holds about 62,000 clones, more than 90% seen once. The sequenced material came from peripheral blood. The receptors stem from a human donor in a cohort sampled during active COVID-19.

The CDR3, as DNA: TGTGCCAGCAGCGTAGCGACAGGGGACTACGAGCAGTACTTC. Its translation is CASSVATGDYEQYF. The V gene is TRBV9, the J gene TRBJ2-7, with 8 bases fitting TRBD1. Looked up from germline, CDR1 is SGDLS and CDR2 is YYNGEE. There are 14 residues in the CDR3. The trim removed 0 bases at V and 3 bases at J, leaving 2 bases unmatched.

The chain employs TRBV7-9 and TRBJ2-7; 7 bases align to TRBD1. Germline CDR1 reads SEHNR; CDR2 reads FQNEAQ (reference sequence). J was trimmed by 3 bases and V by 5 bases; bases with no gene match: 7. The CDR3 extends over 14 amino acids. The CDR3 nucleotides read TGTGCCAGCAGCGGAGCCGGGACAGACTACGAGCAGTACTTC. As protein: CASSGAGTDYEQYF. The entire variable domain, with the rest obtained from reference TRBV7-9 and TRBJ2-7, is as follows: DTGVSQNPRHKITKRGQNVTFRCDPISEHNRLYWYRQTLGQGPEFLTYFQNEAQLEKSRLLSDRFSAERPKGSFSTLEIQRTEQGDSAMYLCASSGAGTDYEQYFGPGTRLTVT.

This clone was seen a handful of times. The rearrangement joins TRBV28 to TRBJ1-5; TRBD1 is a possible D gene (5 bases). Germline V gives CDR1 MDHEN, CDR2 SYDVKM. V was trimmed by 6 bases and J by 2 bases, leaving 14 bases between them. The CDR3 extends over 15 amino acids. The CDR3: CASRSDSGGNQPQHF. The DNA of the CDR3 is TGTGCCAGCAGATCAGACAGTGGAGGCAATCAGCCCCAGCATTTT.

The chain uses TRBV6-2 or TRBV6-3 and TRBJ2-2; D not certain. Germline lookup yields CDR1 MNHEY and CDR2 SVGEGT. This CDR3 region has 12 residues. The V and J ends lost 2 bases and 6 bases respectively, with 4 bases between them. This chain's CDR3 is CASSYAAGELFF. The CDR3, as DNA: TGTGCCAGCAGTTACGCGGCCGGGGAGCTGTTTTTT.

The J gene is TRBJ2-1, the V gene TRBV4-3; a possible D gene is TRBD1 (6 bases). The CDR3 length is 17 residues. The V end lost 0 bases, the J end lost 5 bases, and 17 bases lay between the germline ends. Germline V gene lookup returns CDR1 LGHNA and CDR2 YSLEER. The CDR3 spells CASSQDQGRAGDNEQFF. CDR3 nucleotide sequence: TGCGCCAGCAGCCAAGATCAGGGGCGAGCAGGAGACAATGAGCAGTTCTTC.

In DNA, the CDR3 is TGTGCCAGCTACAATGGTTGGTACGAGCAGTACTTC. Translation gives CASYNGWYEQYF. The rearrangement uses TRBV28 and TRBJ2-7; D ambiguous. V lost 8 bases and J 4 bases, leaving 12 bases between the germline ends. Germline CDR1 is MDHEN and CDR2 is SYDVKM. The CDR3 totals 12 residues.

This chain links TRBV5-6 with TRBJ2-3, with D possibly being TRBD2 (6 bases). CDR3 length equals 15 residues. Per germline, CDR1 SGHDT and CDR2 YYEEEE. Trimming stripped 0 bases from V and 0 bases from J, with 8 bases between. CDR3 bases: TGTGCCAGCAGCTTGGGCGGGATGAGCACAGATACGCAGTATTTT. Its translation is CASSLGGMSTDTQYF.

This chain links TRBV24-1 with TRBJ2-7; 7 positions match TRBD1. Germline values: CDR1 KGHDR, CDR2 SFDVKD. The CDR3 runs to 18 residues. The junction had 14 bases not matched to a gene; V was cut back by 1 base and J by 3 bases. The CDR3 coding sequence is TGTGCCACCAGTGATTTACCAAGACAGGGCCCGCGTCTCTACGAGCAGTACTTC. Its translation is CATSDLPRQGPRLYEQYF.

Here the CDR3 DNA reads TGTGCCAGCAGGCCAGGGGCCACTCAGCCCCAGCATTTT. Translated: CASRPGATQPQHF. The chain uses TRBV6-5 and TRBJ1-5; TRBD1 might be the D (6 bases). The CDR3 has 13 amino acids. The V end lost 6 bases, the J end lost 6 bases, and 12 bases lay between the germline ends. The germline V gene has CDR1 MNHEY and CDR2 SVGAGI.

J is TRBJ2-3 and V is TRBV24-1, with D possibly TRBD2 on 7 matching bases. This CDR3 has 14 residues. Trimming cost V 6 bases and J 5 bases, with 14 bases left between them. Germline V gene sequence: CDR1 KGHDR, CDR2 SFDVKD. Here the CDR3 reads CATSPSGGGDTQYF. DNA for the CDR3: TGTGCCACCAGTCCTAGCGGAGGGGGAGATACGCAGTATTTT.

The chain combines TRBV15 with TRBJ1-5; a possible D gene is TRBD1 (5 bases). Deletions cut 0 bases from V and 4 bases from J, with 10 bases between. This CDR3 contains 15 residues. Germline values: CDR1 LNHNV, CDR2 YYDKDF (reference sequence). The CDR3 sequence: CATSRDLGGNQPQHF. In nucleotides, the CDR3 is TGTGCCACCAGCAGAGATCTGGGGGGAAATCAGCCCCAGCATTTT.

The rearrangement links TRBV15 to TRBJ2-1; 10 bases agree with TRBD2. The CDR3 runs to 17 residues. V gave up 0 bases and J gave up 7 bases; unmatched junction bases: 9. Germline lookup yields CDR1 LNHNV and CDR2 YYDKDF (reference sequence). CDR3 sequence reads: CATSRDPASGGRNEQFF. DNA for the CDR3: TGTGCCACCAGCAGAGATCCAGCTAGCGGGGGACGAAATGAGCAGTTCTTC.

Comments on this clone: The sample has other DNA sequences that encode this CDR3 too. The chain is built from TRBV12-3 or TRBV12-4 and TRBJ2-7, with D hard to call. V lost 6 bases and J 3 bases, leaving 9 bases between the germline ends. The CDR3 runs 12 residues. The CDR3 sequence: CASSSLFYEQYF. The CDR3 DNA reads TGTGCCAGCAGCTCACTTTTCTACGAGCAGTACTTC.

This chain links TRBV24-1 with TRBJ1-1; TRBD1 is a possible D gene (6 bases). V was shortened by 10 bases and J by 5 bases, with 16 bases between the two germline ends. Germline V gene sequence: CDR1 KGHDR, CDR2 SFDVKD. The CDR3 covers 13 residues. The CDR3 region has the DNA TGTGCCACAAGGGGGGGGCTAGGGACTGAAGCTTTCTTT. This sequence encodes CATRGGLGTEAFF.

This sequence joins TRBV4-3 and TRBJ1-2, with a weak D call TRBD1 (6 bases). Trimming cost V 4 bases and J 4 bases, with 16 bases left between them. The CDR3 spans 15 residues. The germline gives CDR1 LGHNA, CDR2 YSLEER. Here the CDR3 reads CASSPPGGALYGYTF. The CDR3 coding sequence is TGCGCCAGCAGCCCCCCGGGGGGGGCGCTCTATGGCTACACCTTC.

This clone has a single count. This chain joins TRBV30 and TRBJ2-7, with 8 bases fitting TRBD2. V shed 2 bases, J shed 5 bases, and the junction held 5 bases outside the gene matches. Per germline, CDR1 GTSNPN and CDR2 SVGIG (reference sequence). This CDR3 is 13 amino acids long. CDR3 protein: CAWSFGSGDEQYF. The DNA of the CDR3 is TGTGCCTGGAGTTTCGGTAGCGGGGACGAGCAGTACTTC.

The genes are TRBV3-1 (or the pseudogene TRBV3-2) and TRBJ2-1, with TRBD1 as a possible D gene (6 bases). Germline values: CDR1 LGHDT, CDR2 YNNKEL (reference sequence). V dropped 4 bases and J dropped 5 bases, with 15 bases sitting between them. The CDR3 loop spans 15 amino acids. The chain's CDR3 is CASSRRTVFHNEQFF. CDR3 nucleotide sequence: TGTGCCAGCAGCCGTCGGACAGTTTTTCACAATGAGCAGTTCTTC.

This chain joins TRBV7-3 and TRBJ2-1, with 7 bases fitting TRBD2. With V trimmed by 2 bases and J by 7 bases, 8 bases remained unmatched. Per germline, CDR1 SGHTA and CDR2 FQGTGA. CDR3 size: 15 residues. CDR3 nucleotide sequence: TGTGCCAGCAGCTTAGGACTAGGCTTCGGGAATGAGCAGTTCTTC. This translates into CASSLGLGFGNEQFF. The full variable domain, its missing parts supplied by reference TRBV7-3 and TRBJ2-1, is GAGVSQTPSNKVTEKGKYVELRCDPISGHTALYWYRQSLGQGPEFLIYFQGTGAADDSGLPNDRFFAVRPEGSVSTLKIQRTERGDSAVYLCASSLGLGFGNEQFFGPGTRLTVL.

The CDR3 loop reads CAWGLGQGTGGSYF. CDR3 coding DNA: TGTGCCTGGGGTTTAGGACAGGGGACTGGTGGGAGTTACTTC. V is TRBV30 and J is TRBJ2-7; 9 nucleotides align to TRBD1. CDR3 size: 14 residues. The ends lost 5 bases at V and 13 bases at J; junction bases unmatched: 18. The germline V gene has CDR1 GTSNPN and CDR2 SVGIG (reference sequence).

CDR3 loop: CASSYQTHGEQYF. The DNA of the CDR3 is TGTGCCAGCAGTTACCAGACCCACGGGGAGCAGTACTTC. The chain is built from TRBV6-5 and TRBJ2-7; D unresolved. The CDR3 totals 13 residues. V shed 2 bases and J shed 7 bases, with 12 bases lying between them. Germline CDR1 reads MNHEY; CDR2 reads SVGAGI.